The subject of this entry is one T cell receptor (beta chain). Its cognate antigen is unknown. The data originate from a study of blood T cells in healthy people across ages. CDR3 length equals 13 residues. The V end lost 3 bases, the J end lost 4 bases, and 10 bases lay between the germline ends. CDR1 is SGDLS and CDR2 is YYNGEE in the germline V gene. Using a J-beta primer mix together with a sample-barcoded 5' primer, a second PCR was run for roughly 7 to 11 cycles. Sequencing of every sample gave 2.5 million or more CDR3-containing paired-end reads. One entry per CDR3 protein results from TCRdb running MiXCR on the 5' RACE reads. The sample holds around 1,000,000 distinct CDR3 sequences, roughly two fifths seen once. Study observations and caveats: Older individuals had lower TCR beta diversity per million T cells (the decline was roughly linear).

Source material: blood. This chain joins TRBV9 and TRBJ1-2; D remains ambiguous. This clonotype was sampled from a man aged 18-30 years in good health. The CDR3 DNA sequence: TGTGCCAGCAGCGCGAGAGGATTCTATGGCTACACCTTC. It codes for CASSARGFYGYTF.